This T cell receptor beta chain is drawn from a study of Ad26.COV2.S vaccination and SARS-CoV-2 variants. Study outcomes and limitations: Overall T cell responses may have been underestimated by the analyses of TCR breadth and depth. CD8+ and CD4+ T cells specific for spike reportedly responded with substantial breadth after vaccination.

The assay was immunoSEQ multiplex PCR, and TCRdb's table has in-frame clones only and misses some. The sample lists some 320,000 clones, about 86% seen once, with more than 1.5% in the top ten. Treatment given: roughly 18 received Ad26.COV2.S at low or high dose, single or two shots; roughly 5 received placebo; per-sample allocation not given. Day 63 following the first vaccine or placebo injection was when the samples were taken. Recruitment in Boston yielded a donor of adult age, 18-55 years. The study used a vaccine consisting of an Ad26 vector that expressed Wuhan-strain SARS-CoV-2 spike. Details on this clone: As yet, its antigen is unknown.

The specimen was peripheral blood, collected in a trial of Ad26.COV2.S vaccine versus placebo. This receptor was identified in a person aged 18-65 years who received the Ad26.COV2.S COVID-19 vaccine or a placebo.

CDR3 residues: CASSDSGKARDYTF. The CDR3 region has the DNA TGTGCCAGCAGTGATTCTGGCAAAGCGCGTGACTACACCTTC. This rearrangement joins TRBV25-1 to TRBJ1-2; D gene uncertain. There are 14 residues in the CDR3. The V gene lost 3 bases and the J gene lost 10 bases, with 18 bases spanning the gap. The germline V gene has CDR1 MGHDK and CDR2 SYGVNS.